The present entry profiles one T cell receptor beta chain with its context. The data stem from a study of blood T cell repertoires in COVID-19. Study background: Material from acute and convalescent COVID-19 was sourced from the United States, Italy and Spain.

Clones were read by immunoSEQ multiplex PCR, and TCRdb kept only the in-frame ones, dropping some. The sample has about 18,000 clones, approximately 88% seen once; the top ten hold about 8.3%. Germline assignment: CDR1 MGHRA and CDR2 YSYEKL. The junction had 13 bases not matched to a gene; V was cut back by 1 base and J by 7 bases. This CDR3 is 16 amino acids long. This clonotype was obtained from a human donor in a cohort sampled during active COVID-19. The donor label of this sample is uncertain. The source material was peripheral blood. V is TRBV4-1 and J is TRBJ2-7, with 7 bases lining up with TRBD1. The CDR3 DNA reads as TGCGCCAGCAGCCAAGCCCTCAGAGGGGGCCTCCAGGAGCAGTACTTC. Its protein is CASSQALRGGLQEQYF.